The clone carrying this T cell receptor beta chain was counted between two and nine times. Its antigen remains unidentified. These data belong to a study of regulatory T cells in long-lasting Graves disease. Study summary: The term persistent Graves' disease signified upward of 5 years on antithyroid drugs with positive TSH receptor antibodies. Whole-study findings and limits: Thyroid tissue went unexamined; only peripheral blood was analyzed.

Arm-PCR with iRepertoire HTBI primers amplified the CDR3 regions for these TCR beta libraries. Original processing notes: Identification across samples found approximately 60 TRBV and 11 to 15 TRBJ segments. One entry per CDR3 protein results from TCRdb running MiXCR on the multiplex PCR reads. TCRdb, not the authors, supplied the V and J calls. The repertoire has about 660,000 distinct CDR3 sequences, roughly 30% of them found once; the top ten carry about 40%. Time point in this sample: persistent/refractory GD, antithyroid drugs over 5 years with positive TRAb. PBMC-derived RNA was used for the TCR library. The ends were cut back, 7 bases at V and 6 bases at J, with 12 bases in the middle. There are 12 residues in the CDR3. The germline V gene encodes CDR1 SNHLY and CDR2 FYNNEI.

The source of this sequence is a female donor with Graves disease. The chain employs TRBV2 and TRBJ1-2; D is unclear. The sample in question was peripheral blood mononuclear cells (PBMCs), obtained when the disease was refractory, from a patient treated with antithyroid drugs. The CDR3 DNA sequence: TGTGCCAGCATTCGGAGGGCTAATGGCTACACCTTC. As protein: CASIRRANGYTF.